Sequencing of this TCR beta chain was carried out in a study of T cells in Graves' hyperthyroidism and ophthalmopathy. Amplification of TCR beta CDR3 regions was performed using RNA transcripts as template. The TCR CDR3 was amplified in a first-round RT-PCR using the HTBI primer set. TCRdb fed the multiplex PCR reads into MiXCR, producing one record per CDR3 protein. The data contain around 350,000 distinct CDR3 sequences, 13% to 15% of them seen just once; the ten biggest clones take up roughly 19%. Patients with ophthalmopathy all had a Clinical Activity Score of at least 3, a NOSPECS grade of at least 4 and duration under 3 months. Exclusion criteria comprised uncontrolled infection, other autoimmune disease, pregnancy or lactation. The CDR3 has 12 amino acids. Trimming removed 4 bases at V and 2 bases at J, with 9 bases between. Looked up from germline, CDR1 is DFQATT and CDR2 is SNEGSKA (reference sequence).

The J gene is TRBJ2-7, the V gene TRBV20-1; no reliable D call. Sequences were obtained from blood. This sequence originates from a woman aged 60-70 years with Graves' ophthalmopathy. The CDR3 sequence is CSANPQTYEQYF. CDR3 DNA: TGCAGTGCTAACCCCCAGACCTACGAGCAGTACTTC.